This T cell receptor (beta chain) was documented in a study of CD8 T cells in Susac syndrome. RNA was extracted with the RNeasy kit, and a quantity of about 0.45 to 1 ug was reverse transcribed using random hexamers. In TCRdb, the immunoSEQ multiplex PCR reads were re-called with MiXCR into one record per CDR3 protein. The table has tens of thousands of distinct CDR3 sequences, around 93% seen once. CDR1 is MNHEY and CDR2 is SVGAGI in the germline V gene. The CDR3 sequence is 13 residues long. The V gene lost 6 bases and the J gene lost 4 bases, with 10 bases spanning the gap. General study results and limits: That the number of individuals in its TCR sequencing and HLA analysis was relatively small was acknowledged by the study.

A word on this clonotype: The antigen is not known.

TCR beta sequencing was performed on blood CD8+ and CD4+ T cells. TEMRA cells underwent FACS enrichment and CD8+ and CD4+ T cells underwent negative isolation. This receptor was taken from a human donor with multiple sclerosis. This chain joins TRBV6-5 and TRBJ1-5, with D hard to call. What was sequenced was CD8+ T cells from PBMCs. The CDR3 protein is CASSSSLNQPQHF. The CDR3 nucleotides are TGTGCCAGCAGCTCATCTCTTAATCAGCCCCAGCATTTT.